The 23 T cell receptor beta chains in this list originate from one sample, sequenced in a study of blood T cell repertoires in COVID-19. Clones were sequenced by immunoSEQ multiplex PCR, and TCRdb holds only the in-frame ones, with some missing. Of 540,000 or so clones in the sample, about 88% were seen once. The sequenced material came from peripheral blood. These receptors all stem from a woman between 45 and 60 years old with COVID-19, enrolled during active disease.

The CDR3 region is CASSDLQGAPGGEQYF. As DNA, the CDR3 is TGTGCCAGCAGTGACCTTCAGGGGGCGCCGGGTGGGGAGCAGTACTTC. The J gene is TRBJ2-7, the V gene TRBV25-1; 8 bases align to TRBD1. The germline V gene encodes CDR1 MGHDK and CDR2 SYGVNS. The CDR3 consists of 16 residues. The J segment lost 7 bases and the V segment lost 3 bases, leaving 14 bases of the junction unmatched.

The V gene is TRBV30, the J gene TRBJ1-1; no clear D. This CDR3 region has 11 residues. V was pared by 5 bases and J by 7 bases, with 11 bases between. Per the germline V gene, CDR1 is GTSNPN and CDR2 is SVGIG (reference sequence). The CDR3 spells CAWSVVHEAFF. The CDR3 DNA sequence: TGTGCCTGGTCGGTAGTCCATGAAGCTTTCTTT. The variable domain in full, completed from reference TRBV30 and TRBJ1-1, reads SQTIHQWPATLVQPVGSPLSLECTVEGTSNPNLYWYRQAAGRGLQLLFYSVGIGQISSEVPQNLSASRPQDRQFILSSKKLLLSDSGFYLCAWSVVHEAFFGQGTRLTVV.

The chain links TRBV9 to TRBJ2-3; TRBD1 is a possible D gene (6 bases). This CDR3 contains 15 residues. Trimming took 3 bases from V and 4 from J, leaving 15 bases between them. Germline V CDR1 and CDR2: SGDLS, YYNGEE. CDR3: CASSGYRDGPDTQYF. In DNA form, the CDR3 reads TGTGCCAGCAGCGGGTACAGGGACGGCCCAGATACGCAGTATTTT.

The CDR3 loop is CASTKGQGAHGANVLTF. The CDR3 nucleotides are TGTGCCAGCACTAAAGGACAGGGGGCACATGGGGCCAACGTCCTGACTTTC. The V and J genes are TRBV28 and TRBJ2-6, with 11 bases lining up with TRBD1. Looked up from germline, CDR1 is MDHEN and CDR2 is SYDVKM. J lost 3 bases, V lost 7 bases, and 8 bases had no gene match. The CDR3 spans 17 residues. Variable domain in full (rest from reference TRBV28 and TRBJ2-6): DVKVTQSSRYLVKRTGEKVFLECVQDMDHENMFWYRQDPGLGLRLIYFSYDVKMKEKGDIPEGYSVSREKKERFSLILESASTNQTSMYLCASTKGQGAHGANVLTFGAGSRLTVL.

The chain combines TRBV9 with TRBJ1-2, with TRBD1 matching over 7 bases. In germline, CDR1 is SGDLS, CDR2 YYNGEE. CDR3 length equals 14 residues. V lost 4 bases, J lost 2 bases, and 5 bases stayed unmatched. The CDR3 protein is CASSLQTGNYGYTF. CDR3 nucleotide sequence: TGTGCCAGCAGCCTTCAGACAGGGAACTATGGCTACACCTTC.

Remarks on this clone: Other DNA sequences in the sample encode the same CDR3. The CDR3 reads CASSLEGSGNTIYF. CDR3 bases: TGCGCCAGCTCCCTGGAGGGCAGTGGAAACACCATATATTTT. The chain has TRBV5-1 and TRBJ1-3; no firm D call. CDR3 size: 14 residues. The germline V gene encodes CDR1 SGHRS and CDR2 YFSETQ. V gave up 7 bases and J gave up 3 bases, with 14 bases separating them.

The chain links TRBV19 to TRBJ1-6; maybe TRBD1 (6 bases). This CDR3 comprises 20 residues. V was clipped by 5 bases and J by 10 bases, with 33 bases between them. Per germline, CDR1 LNHDA and CDR2 SQIVND (reference sequence). CDR3 amino acids: CASSPPVRQVLSGIVSPLHF. As DNA, the CDR3 is TGTGCCAGTAGTCCTCCAGTGAGACAGGTTCTATCAGGGATTGTATCACCCCTCCACTTT.

The CDR3 loop reads CASSFAGENNEQFF. In DNA, the CDR3 is TGCGCCAGCAGCTTTGCGGGAGAAAACAATGAGCAGTTCTTC. The V and J genes are TRBV5-1 and TRBJ2-1, with 7 bases aligning to TRBD2. Unmatched junction bases numbered 4, after V lost 2 bases and J lost 5 bases. Per germline, CDR1 SGHRS and CDR2 YFSETQ. The CDR3 spans 14 residues.

The J gene is TRBJ2-3, the V gene TRBV20-1, with a weak D call TRBD2 (6 bases). CDR1 DFQATT and CDR2 SNEGSKA come from the germline V gene (reference sequence). There are 11 residues in the CDR3. With 7 bases removed from V and 2 bases from J, the gap between germline ends came to 7 bases. DNA of the CDR3: TGCAGTGGGGGGGACACAGATACGCAGTATTTT. Translated: CSGGDTDTQYF.

Comments on this clone: The sample holds other DNA sequences that translate to the same CDR3. In DNA form, the CDR3 reads TGCGCCAGCAGCTTGGGACAGGGAGACAATGAGCAGTTCTTC. Translated, it gives CASSLGQGDNEQFF. The chain links TRBV5-1 to TRBJ2-1; 7 bases line up with TRBD1. The CDR3 runs 14 residues. The junction had 2 bases not matched to a gene; V was cut back by 0 bases and J by 5 bases. Germline V gene data show CDR1 as SGHRS and CDR2 as YFSETQ.

The chain recombines TRBV6-5 with TRBJ2-6; D not certain. Per the germline V gene, CDR1 is MNHEY and CDR2 is SVGAGI. The CDR3 spans 14 residues. V shed 5 bases and J shed 0 bases, with 5 bases lying between them. The CDR3 loop is CASSQLSGANVLTF. The CDR3 nucleotides read TGTGCCAGCAGTCAACTCTCTGGGGCCAACGTCCTGACTTTC.

This sequence joins TRBV9 and TRBJ1-2; 9 bases map to TRBD1. V lost 5 bases and J lost 4; bases outside the gene matches: 12. CDR3 size: 16 residues. CDR1 is SGDLS and CDR2 is YYNGEE in the germline V gene. The CDR3 nucleotides read TGTGCCAGCAGTACGACCCGGGACAGGGCTTTCTATGGCTACACCTTC. Translating gives CASSTTRDRAFYGYTF.

This clone was seen a single time. The rearrangement links TRBV20-1 to TRBJ1-2; D ambiguous. The CDR3 extends over 9 amino acids. Germline loops: CDR1 DFQATT, CDR2 SNEGSKA (reference sequence). V was pared by 5 bases and J by 6 bases, with 4 bases between. The CDR3 loop is CSAPDGYTF. As DNA, the CDR3 is TGCAGTGCTCCGGATGGCTACACCTTC.

The chain employs TRBV27 and TRBJ2-1, with a possible D match to TRBD1 (6 bases). The CDR3 runs 13 residues. CDR1 and CDR2 (germline): MNHEY, SMNVEV (reference sequence). The V gene lost 7 bases and the J gene lost 5 bases, with 12 bases spanning the gap. CDR3: CASTEDSHNEQFF. Here the CDR3 DNA reads TGTGCCAGCACCGAGGACAGCCACAATGAGCAGTTCTTC.

The V call is TRBV7-3, the J call TRBJ2-5, with TRBD2 as a possible D gene (5 bases). This CDR3 comprises 15 residues. V was clipped by 5 bases and J by 3 bases, with 16 bases between them. Looked up from germline, CDR1 is SGHTA and CDR2 is FQGTGA. The CDR3 sequence is CASSPGSVQEETQYF. The CDR3 nucleotides read TGTGCCAGCAGCCCGGGGAGCGTGCAGGAAGAGACCCAGTACTTC.

This chain links TRBV2 with TRBJ2-1; 8 positions match TRBD1. This CDR3 is built from 13 residues. Losses at the gene ends were 6 bases for V and 8 bases for J; bases not matched to a gene: 6. Germline V gives CDR1 SNHLY, CDR2 FYNNEI. The CDR3 nucleotides are TGTGCCAGCAGCGAACCACAGGGGGATGAGCAGTTCTTC. This codes for CASSEPQGDEQFF.

This chain connects TRBV27 to TRBJ2-7; D might be TRBD2 (5 bases). Trimming pared 3 bases from V and 1 base from J, leaving 13 bases between. The CDR3 sequence is 15 residues long. Germline V gives CDR1 MNHEY, CDR2 SMNVEV (reference sequence). The DNA for the CDR3 is TGTGCCAGCAGTTTTAGGCCCCGAGGGTCCTACGAGCAGTACTTC. Its protein product is CASSFRPRGSYEQYF.

This chain joins TRBV5-1 and TRBJ2-7, with D possibly matching TRBD1 (6 bases). V was trimmed by 4 bases and J by 5 bases, leaving 10 bases between them. The CDR3 runs 12 residues. The germline gives CDR1 SGHRS, CDR2 YFSETQ. CDR3 sequence (DNA): TGCGCCAGCAGCCCCCCAGGGGACGAGCAGTACTTC. It specifies CASSPPGDEQYF.

The V gene is TRBV12-3 or TRBV12-4, the J gene TRBJ2-5; weak D call: TRBD2 (5 bases). The CDR3 totals 13 residues. V was cut by 6 bases and J by 4 bases, with 12 bases left in between. The CDR3 reads CASRPNGGETQYF. CDR3 nucleotide sequence: TGTGCCAGCAGACCGAACGGAGGAGAGACCCAGTACTTC.

The J gene is TRBJ1-2, the V gene TRBV2, with D possibly being TRBD1 (6 bases). Germline V gene sequence: CDR1 SNHLY, CDR2 FYNNEI. The CDR3 is 11 amino acids. V lost 5 bases and J 7 bases, leaving 8 bases between the germline ends. DNA of the CDR3: TGTGCCAGCAGTCAACAGGGTGGCTACACCTTC. As protein: CASSQQGGYTF.

V usage is TRBV10-2 and J usage is TRBJ1-2, with TRBD1 matching over 7 bases. Germline CDR1 reads WSHSY; CDR2 reads SAAADI. Trimming removed 3 bases from V and 4 bases from J; junction bases left unmatched: 5. This CDR3 has 14 residues. The CDR3 loop reads CASSDLGGVYGYTF. The CDR3 coding sequence is TGCGCCAGCAGTGATTTAGGGGGCGTCTATGGCTACACCTTC.

The V and J genes are TRBV30 and TRBJ1-2; 10 bases align to TRBD1. Germline V lookup: CDR1 GTSNPN, CDR2 SVGIG (reference sequence). The CDR3 runs to 16 residues. V shed 3 bases, J shed 8 bases, and the junction held 15 bases outside the gene matches. The CDR3 loop is CAWRTPVGQGRSGYTF. In DNA form, the CDR3 reads TGTGCCTGGAGGACTCCAGTGGGACAGGGGCGTAGCGGCTACACCTTC. Complete variable domain (other parts from reference TRBV30 and TRBJ1-2): SQTIHQWPATLVQPVGSPLSLECTVEGTSNPNLYWYRQAAGRGLQLLFYSVGIGQISSEVPQNLSASRPQDRQFILSSKKLLLSDSGFYLCAWRTPVGQGRSGYTFGSGTRLTVV.

The J gene is TRBJ1-2, the V gene TRBV7-6, with D possibly TRBD1 on 6 matching bases. The CDR3 totals 12 residues. Trimming removed 5 bases at V and 4 bases at J, with 8 bases between. Germline assignment: CDR1 SGHVS and CDR2 FNYEAQ. CDR3 amino acids: CASSDRIYGYTF. CDR3 in DNA: TGTGCCAGCAGCGACAGGATCTATGGCTACACCTTC.